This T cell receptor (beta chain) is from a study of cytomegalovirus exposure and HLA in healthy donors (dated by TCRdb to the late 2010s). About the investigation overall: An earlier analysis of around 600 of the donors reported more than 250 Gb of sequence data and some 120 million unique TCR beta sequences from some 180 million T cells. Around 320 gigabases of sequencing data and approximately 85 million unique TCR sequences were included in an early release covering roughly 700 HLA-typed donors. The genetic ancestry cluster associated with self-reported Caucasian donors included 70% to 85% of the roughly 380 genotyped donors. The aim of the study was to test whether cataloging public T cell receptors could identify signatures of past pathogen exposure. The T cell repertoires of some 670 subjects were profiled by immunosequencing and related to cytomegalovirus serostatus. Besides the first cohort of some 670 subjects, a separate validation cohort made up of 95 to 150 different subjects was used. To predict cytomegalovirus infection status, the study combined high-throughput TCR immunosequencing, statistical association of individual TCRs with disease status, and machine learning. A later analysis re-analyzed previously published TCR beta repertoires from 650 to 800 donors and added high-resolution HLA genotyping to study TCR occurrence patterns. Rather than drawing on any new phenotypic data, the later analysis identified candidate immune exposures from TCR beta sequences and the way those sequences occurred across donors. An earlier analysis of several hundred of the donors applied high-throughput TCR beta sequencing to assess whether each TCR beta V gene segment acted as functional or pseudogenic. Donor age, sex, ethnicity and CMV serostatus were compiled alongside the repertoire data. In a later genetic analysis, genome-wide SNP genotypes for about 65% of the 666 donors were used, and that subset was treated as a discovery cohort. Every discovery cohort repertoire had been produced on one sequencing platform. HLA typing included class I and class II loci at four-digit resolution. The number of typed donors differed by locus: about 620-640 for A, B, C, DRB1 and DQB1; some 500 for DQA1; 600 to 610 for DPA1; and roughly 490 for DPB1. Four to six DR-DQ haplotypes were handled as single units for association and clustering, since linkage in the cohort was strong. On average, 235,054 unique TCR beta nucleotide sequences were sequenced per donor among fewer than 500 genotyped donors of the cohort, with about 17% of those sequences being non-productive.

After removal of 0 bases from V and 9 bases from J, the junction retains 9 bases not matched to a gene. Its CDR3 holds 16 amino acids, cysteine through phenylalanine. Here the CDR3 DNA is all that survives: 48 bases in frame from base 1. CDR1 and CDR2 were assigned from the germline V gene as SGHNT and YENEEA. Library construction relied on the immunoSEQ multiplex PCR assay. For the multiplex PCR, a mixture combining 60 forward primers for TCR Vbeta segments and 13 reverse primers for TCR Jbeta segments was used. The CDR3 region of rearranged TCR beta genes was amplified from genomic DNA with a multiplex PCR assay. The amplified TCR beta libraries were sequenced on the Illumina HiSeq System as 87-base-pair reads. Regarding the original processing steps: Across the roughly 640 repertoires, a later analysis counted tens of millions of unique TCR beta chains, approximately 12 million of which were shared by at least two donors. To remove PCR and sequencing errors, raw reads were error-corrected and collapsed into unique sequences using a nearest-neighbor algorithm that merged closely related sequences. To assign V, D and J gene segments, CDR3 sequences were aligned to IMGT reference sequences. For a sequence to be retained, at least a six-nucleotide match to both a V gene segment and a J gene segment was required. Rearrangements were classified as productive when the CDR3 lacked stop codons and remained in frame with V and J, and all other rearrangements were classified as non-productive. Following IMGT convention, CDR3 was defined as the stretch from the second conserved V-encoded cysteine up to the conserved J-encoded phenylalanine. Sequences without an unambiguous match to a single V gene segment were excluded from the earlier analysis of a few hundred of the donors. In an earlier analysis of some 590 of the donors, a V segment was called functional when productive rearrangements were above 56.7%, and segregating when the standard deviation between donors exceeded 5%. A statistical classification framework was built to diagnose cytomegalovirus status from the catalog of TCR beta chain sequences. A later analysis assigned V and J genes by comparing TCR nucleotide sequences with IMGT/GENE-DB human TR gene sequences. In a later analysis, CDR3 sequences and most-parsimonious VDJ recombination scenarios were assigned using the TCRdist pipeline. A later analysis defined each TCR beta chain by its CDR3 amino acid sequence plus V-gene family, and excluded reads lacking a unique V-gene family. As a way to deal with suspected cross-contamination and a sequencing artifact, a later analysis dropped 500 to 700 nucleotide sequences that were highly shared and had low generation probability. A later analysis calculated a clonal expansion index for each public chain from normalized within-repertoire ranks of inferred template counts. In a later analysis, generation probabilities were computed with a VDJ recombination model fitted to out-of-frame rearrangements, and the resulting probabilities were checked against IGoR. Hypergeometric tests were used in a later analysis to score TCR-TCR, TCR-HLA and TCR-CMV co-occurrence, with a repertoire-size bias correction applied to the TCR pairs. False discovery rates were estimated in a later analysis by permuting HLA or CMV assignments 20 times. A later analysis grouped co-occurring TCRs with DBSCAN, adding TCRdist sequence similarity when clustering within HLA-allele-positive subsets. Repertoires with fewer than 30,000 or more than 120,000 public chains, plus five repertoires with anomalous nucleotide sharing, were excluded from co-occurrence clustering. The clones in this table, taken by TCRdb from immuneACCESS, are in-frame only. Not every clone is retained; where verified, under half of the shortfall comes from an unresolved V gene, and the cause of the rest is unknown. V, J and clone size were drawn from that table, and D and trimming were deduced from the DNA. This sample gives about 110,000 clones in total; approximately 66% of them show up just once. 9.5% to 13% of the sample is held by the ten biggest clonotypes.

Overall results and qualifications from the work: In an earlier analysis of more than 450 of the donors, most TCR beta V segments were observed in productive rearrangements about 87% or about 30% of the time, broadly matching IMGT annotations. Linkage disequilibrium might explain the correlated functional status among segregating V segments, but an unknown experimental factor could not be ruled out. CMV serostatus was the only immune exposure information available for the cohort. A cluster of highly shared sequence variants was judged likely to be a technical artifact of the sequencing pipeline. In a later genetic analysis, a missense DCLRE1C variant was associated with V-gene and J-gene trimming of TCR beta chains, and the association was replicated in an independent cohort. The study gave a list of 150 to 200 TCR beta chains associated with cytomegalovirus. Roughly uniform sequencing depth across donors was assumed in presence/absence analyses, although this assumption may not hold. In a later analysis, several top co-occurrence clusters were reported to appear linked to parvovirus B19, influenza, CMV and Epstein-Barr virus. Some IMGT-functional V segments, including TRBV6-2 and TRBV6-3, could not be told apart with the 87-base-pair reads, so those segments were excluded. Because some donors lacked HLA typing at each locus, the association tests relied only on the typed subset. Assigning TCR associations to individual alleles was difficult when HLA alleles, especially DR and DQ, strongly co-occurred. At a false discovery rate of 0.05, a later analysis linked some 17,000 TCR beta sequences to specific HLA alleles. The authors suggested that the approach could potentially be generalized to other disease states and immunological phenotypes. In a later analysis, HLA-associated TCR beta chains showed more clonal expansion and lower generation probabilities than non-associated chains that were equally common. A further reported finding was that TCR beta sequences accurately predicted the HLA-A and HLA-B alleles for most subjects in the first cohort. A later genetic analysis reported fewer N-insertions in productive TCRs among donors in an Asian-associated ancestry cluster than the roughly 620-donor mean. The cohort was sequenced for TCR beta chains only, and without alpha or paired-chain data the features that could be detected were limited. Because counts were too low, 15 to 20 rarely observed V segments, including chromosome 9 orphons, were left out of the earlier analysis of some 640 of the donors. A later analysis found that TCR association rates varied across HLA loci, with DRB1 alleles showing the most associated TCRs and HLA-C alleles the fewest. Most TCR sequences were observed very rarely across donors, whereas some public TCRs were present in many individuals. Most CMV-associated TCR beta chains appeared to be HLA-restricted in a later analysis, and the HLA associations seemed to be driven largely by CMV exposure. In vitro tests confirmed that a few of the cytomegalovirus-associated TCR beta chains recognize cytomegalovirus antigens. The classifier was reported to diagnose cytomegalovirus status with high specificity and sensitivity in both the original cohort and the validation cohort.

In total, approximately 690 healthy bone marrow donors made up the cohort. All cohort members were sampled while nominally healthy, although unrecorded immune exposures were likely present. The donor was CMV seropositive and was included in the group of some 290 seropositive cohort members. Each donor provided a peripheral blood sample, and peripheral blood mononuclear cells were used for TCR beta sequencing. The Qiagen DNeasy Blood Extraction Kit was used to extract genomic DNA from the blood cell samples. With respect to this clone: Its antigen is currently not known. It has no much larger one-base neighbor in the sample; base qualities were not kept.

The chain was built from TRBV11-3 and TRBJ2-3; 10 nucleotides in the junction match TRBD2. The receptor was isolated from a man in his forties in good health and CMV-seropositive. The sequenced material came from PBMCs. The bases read TGTGCCAGCAGCTTAGATTCGCGGCTAGCGGGAGCCACGCAGTATTTT. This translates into CASSLDSRLAGATQYF.